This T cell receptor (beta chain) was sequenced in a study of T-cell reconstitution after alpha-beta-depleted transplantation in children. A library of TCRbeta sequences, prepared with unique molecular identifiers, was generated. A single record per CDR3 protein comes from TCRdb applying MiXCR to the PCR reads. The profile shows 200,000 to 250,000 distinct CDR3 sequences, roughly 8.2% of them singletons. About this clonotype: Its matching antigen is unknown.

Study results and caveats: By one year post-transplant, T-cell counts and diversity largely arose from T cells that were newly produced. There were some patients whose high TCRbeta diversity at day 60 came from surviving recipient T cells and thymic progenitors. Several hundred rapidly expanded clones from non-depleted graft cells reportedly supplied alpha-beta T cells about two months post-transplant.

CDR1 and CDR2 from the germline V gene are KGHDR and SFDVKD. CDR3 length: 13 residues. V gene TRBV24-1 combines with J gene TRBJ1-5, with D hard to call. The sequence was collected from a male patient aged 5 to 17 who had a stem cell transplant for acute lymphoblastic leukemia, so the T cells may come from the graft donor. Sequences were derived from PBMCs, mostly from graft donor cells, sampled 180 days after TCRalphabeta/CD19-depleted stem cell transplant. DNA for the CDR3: TGTGCGGCCAGTGATAGGGGCAATCAGCCCCAGCATTTT. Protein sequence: CAASDRGNQPQHF.